This T cell receptor beta chain emerged from a study of T cell responses to AZD1222 COVID-19 vaccine. Profiled with immunoSEQ multiplex PCR; TCRdb holds only in-frame clones, not every one. Here the sample spans tens of thousands of clones, approximately 79% being singletons. Whole-study findings and limits: The donor group comprised mostly white British people and more females; the analysis possibly underestimated clonal diversity.

The CDR3 runs 13 residues. The germline gives CDR1 SNHLY, CDR2 FYNNEI. V was cut by 8 bases and J by 2 bases, with 7 bases left in between. Points on this clone: Its antigen is not identified.

The rearrangement links TRBV2 to TRBJ2-6; D is uncertain. This TCR came from an adult in good health. The source material was peripheral blood, sampled on day 0 of MenACWY control vaccination. The CDR3 DNA is TGTGCCAGCGGGCGGACTGGGGCCAACGTCCTGACTTTC. Its protein is CASGRTGANVLTF.